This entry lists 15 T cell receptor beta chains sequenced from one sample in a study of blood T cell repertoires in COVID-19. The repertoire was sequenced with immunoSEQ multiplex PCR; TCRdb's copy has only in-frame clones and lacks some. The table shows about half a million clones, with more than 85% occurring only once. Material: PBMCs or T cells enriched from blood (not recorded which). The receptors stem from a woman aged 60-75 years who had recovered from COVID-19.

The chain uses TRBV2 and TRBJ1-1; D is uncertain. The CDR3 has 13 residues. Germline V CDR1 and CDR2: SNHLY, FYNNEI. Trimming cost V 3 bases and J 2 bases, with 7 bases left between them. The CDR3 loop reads CASSEEVNTEAFF. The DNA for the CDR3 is TGTGCCAGCAGTGAGGAGGTCAACACTGAAGCTTTCTTT.

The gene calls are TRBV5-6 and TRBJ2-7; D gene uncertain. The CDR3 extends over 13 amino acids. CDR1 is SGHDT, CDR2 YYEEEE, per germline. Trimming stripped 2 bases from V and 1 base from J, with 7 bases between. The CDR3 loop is CASSFGKSYEQYF. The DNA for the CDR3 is TGTGCCAGCAGCTTTGGCAAATCCTACGAGCAGTACTTC. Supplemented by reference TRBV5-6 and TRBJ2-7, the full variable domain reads DAGVTQSPTHLIKTRGQQVTLRCSPKSGHDTVSWYQQALGQGPQFIFQYYEEEERQRGNFPDRFSGHQFPNYSSELNVNALLLGDSALYLCASSFGKSYEQYFGPGTRLTVT.

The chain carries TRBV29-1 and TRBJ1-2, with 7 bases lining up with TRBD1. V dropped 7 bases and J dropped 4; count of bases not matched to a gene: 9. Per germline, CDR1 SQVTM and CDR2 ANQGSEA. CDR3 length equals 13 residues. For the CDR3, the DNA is TGCAGCGCGGATTCCGGGACAGTCTATGGCTACACCTTC. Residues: CSADSGTVYGYTF. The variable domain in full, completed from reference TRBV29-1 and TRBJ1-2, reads SAVISQKPSRDICQRGTSLTIQCQVDSQVTMMFWYRQQPGQSLTLIATANQGSEATYESGFVIDKFPISRPNLTFSTLTVSNMSPEDSSIYLCSADSGTVYGYTFGSGTRLTVV.

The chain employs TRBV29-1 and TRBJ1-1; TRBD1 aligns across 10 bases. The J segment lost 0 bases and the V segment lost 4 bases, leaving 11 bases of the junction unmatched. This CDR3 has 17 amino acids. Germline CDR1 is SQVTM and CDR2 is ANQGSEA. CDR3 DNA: TGCAGCGTTGTGGAGCCGGGACAGGGGCTTTTGAACACTGAAGCTTTCTTT. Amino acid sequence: CSVVEPGQGLLNTEAFF.

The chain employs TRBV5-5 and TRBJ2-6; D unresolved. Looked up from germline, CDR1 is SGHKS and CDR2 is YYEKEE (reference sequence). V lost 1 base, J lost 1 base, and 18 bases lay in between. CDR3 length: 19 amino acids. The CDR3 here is CASSLWRIPQASGANVLTF. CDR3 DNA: TGTGCCAGCAGCTTGTGGCGTATCCCTCAAGCGTCTGGGGCCAACGTCCTGACTTTC.

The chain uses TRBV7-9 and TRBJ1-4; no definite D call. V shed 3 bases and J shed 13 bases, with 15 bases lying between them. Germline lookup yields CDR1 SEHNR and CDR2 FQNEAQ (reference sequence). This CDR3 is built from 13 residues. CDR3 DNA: TGTGCCAGCAGCTTCGGCGGCTCTTATCGACTGTTTTTT. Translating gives CASSFGGSYRLFF.

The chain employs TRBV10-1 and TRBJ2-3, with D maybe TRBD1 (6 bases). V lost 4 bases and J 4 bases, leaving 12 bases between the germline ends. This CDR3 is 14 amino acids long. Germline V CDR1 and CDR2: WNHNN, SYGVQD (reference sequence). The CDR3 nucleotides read TGCGCCAGCAGTGGAACGGACAGTTCAGATACGCAGTATTTT. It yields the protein CASSGTDSSDTQYF.

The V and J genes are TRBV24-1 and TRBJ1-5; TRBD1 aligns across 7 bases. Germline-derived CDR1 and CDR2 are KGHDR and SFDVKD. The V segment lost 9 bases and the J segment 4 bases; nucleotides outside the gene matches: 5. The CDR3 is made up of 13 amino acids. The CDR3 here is CATQGTANQPQHF. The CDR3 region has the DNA TGTGCCACCCAAGGGACAGCTAATCAGCCCCAGCATTTT.

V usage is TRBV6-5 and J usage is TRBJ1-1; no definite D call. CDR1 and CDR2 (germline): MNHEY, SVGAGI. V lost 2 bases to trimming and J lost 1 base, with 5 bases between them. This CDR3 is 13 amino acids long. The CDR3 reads CASSYTENTEAFF. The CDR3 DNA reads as TGTGCCAGCAGTTACACAGAGAACACTGAAGCTTTCTTT.

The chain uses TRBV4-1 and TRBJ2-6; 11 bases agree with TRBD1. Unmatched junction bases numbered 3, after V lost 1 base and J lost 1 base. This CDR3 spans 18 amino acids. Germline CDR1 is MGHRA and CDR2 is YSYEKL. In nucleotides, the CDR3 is TGCGCCAGCAGCCAAGGGACAGGGGGCAGGTCTGGGGCCAACGTCCTGACTTTC. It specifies CASSQGTGGRSGANVLTF.

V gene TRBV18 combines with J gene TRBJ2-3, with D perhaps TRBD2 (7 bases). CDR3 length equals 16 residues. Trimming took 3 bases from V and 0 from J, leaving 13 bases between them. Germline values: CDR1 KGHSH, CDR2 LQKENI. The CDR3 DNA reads TGTGCCAGCTCACCGAGGGCGGGGGCTAGCACAGATACGCAGTATTTT. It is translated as CASSPRAGASTDTQYF.

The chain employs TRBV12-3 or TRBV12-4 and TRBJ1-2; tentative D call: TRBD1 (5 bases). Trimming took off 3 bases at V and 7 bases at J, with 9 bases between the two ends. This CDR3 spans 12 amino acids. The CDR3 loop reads CASSLGGVGYTF. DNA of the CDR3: TGTGCCAGCAGTTTGGGGGGTGTTGGCTACACCTTC.

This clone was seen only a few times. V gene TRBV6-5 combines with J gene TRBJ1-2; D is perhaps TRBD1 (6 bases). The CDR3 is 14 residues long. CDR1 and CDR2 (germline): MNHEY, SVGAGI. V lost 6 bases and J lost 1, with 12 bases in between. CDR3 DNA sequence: TGTGCCAGCAGAAGACAGGCTAATAACTATGGCTACACCTTC. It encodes CASRRQANNYGYTF.

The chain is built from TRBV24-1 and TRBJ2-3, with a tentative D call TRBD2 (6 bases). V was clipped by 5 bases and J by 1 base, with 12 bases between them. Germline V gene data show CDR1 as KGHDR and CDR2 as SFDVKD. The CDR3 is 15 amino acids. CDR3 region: CATSVPSAGTDTQYF. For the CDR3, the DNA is TGTGCCACCAGTGTTCCTAGCGCGGGCACAGATACGCAGTATTTT.

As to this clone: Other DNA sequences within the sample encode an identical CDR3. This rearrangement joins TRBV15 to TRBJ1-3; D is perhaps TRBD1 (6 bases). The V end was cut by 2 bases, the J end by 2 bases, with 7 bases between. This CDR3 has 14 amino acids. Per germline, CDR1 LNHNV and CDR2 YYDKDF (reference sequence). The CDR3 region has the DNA TGTGCCACCAGCAGACAGGGGACTGGAAACACCATATATTTT. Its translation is CATSRQGTGNTIYF.